This T cell receptor beta chain was obtained from a study of somatic mutations in cytotoxic T cells in rheumatoid arthritis. V lost 7 bases to trimming and J lost 6 bases; unmatched junction nucleotides: 10. The CDR3 sequence is 15 residues long. CDR1 is MNHNY, CDR2 SVGAGI, per germline (reference sequence). Measured with immunoSEQ multiplex PCR; TCRdb has only the in-frame clones, and not every one. Found here are some 6,400 clones, 72% of them singletons; the top ten hold around 38%. This clone showed up just a few times. The source material was CD8+ T cells sorted from blood. The rearrangement joins TRBV6-6 to TRBJ2-3, with 10 positions matching TRBD2. The source is a woman aged 45 to 65 in good health. CDR3 loop: CASKVAGGHPDTQYF. The CDR3 nucleotides are TGTGCCAGCAAAGTAGCGGGGGGTCACCCGGATACGCAGTATTTT.